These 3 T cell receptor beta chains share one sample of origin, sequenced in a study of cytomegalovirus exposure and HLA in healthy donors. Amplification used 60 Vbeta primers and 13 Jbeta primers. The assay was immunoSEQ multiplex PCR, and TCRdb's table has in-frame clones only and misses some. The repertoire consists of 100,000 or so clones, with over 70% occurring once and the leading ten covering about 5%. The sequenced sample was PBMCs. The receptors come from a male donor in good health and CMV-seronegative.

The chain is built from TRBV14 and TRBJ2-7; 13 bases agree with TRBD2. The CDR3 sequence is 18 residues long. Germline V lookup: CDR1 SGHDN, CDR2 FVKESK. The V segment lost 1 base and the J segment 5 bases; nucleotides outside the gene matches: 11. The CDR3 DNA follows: TGTGCCAGCAGCCAAGGAGGGGGGGGACTAGCGGGAAACGACGAGCAGTACTTC. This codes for CASSQGGGGLAGNDEQYF.

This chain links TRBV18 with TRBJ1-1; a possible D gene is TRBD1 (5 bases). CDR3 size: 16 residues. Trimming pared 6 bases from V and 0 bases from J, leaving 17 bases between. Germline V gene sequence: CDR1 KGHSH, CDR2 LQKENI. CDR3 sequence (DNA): TGTGCCAGCTCGGCCCCGGGACTGCCCATGAACACTGAAGCTTTCTTT. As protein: CASSAPGLPMNTEAFF.

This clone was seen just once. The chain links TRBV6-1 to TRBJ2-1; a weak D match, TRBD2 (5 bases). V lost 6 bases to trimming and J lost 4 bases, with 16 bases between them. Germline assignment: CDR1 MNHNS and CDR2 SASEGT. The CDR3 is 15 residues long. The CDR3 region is CASSTDWTFYNEQFF. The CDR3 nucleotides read TGTGCCAGCAGCACTGACTGGACTTTTTACAATGAGCAGTTCTTC.